This entry features one TCR beta chain sequence. Germline values: CDR1 MGHRA, CDR2 YSYEKL. Deletions cut 4 bases from V and 0 bases from J, with 12 bases between. This CDR3 is built from 15 residues. Specified time point: at least 347 days after estimated infection, following spontaneous clearance. Sequencing of hepatitis C virus-specific cells was done ex vivo rather than after in vitro expansion. The data are from a study of CD8 T cells in acute hepatitis C reinfection. General observations from the study: Overrepresentation in the naive pool did not explain the preferential TRBV04 and TRBV06 usage seen in all groups. Follow-up repertoires were missing for chronically infected subjects.

Clones were sequenced by immunoSEQ multiplex PCR, and TCRdb holds only the in-frame ones, with some missing. The sample holds 2,700 or so clones; about 70% are singletons and the top ten take under 14%. The chain links TRBV4-1 to TRBJ1-1; the D is unclear. The sequencing used HCV NS3-1073 tetramer-sorted CD8+ T cells from PBMCs, collected at follow-up. This clonotype originated in a middle-aged man who spontaneously cleared hepatitis C infection. CDR3 coding DNA: TGCGCCAGCAGCCTCCAACCCCCTCTGAACACTGAAGCTTTCTTT. Translating it yields CASSLQPPLNTEAFF.